This T cell receptor (beta chain) was identified during a study of OX40 agonist ivuxolimab in advanced cancers. Study background: Ivuxolimab, an agonistic anti-OX40 (CD134) antibody, was given to patients. All patients had ivuxolimab intravenously every 2 weeks at 0.01 to 10 mg/kg.

Looked up from germline, CDR1 is MGHRA and CDR2 is YSYEKL. Trimming at V came to 1 base and at J to 7 bases, leaving 6 bases not matched to a gene. The length of the CDR3 is 15 residues. Produced via immunoSEQ multiplex PCR; TCRdb's table is partial and in-frame only. This repertoire shows some 33,000 clones, roughly 68% found once; its top ten account for 9.5% to 15%. The receptor was derived from an adult with an advanced solid tumor such as melanoma, head and neck, liver or kidney cancer. This chain joins TRBV4-1 and TRBJ2-1, with 8 bases aligning to TRBD2. The specimen comprised CD4+ or CD8+ T cells sorted from blood, sampled in a trial of the OX40 agonist ivuxolimab. CDR3 loop: CASSQAGGGWNEQFF. The CDR3 DNA is TGCGCCAGCAGCCAAGCCGGCGGGGGGTGGAATGAGCAGTTCTTC.